This passage covers 24 T cell receptor beta chains from one sample sequenced in a study of beta chain features in type 1 diabetes. Study-level points and caveats: Shorter TCRB CDR3s, moderately but significantly so, marked every one of the four CD4+ subsets in Type 1 diabetes patients.

Reverse transcribing all isolated RNA meant expressed TCRB transcripts were sequenced. The method was immunoSEQ multiplex PCR; TCRdb's version includes in-frame clones alone and lacks a portion of them. The repertoire includes about 280,000 clones, 15% of them detected once, and less than 0.02% sits in the top ten. These TCRs' antigens remain unknown. Material: naive CD4+ T cells from blood. The receptors stem from a man aged 18 to 30 with type 1 diabetes.

This chain uses TRBV29-1 with TRBJ2-4, with D possibly being TRBD1 (6 bases). With 6 bases removed from V and 0 bases from J, the gap between germline ends came to 12 bases. Germline V gene lookup returns CDR1 SQVTM and CDR2 ANQGSEA. The CDR3 sequence is 14 residues long. The CDR3 here is CSVQGILAKNIQYF. The CDR3 DNA follows: TGCAGCGTCCAGGGGATACTAGCCAAAAACATTCAGTACTTC.

This clone has more than one count but fewer than ten. The V and J genes are TRBV7-9 and TRBJ2-7, with TRBD1 identical over 8 bases. Germline-derived CDR1 and CDR2 are SEHNR and FQNEAQ (reference sequence). CDR3 length equals 14 residues. V gave up 5 bases and J gave up 6 bases; unmatched junction bases: 9. CDR3 in amino acids: CASSPRSGGVEQYF. For the CDR3, the DNA is TGTGCCAGCAGCCCTCGTTCAGGGGGCGTCGAGCAGTACTTC. Drawing the rest from reference TRBV7-9 and TRBJ2-7, the complete variable domain is DTGVSQNPRHKITKRGQNVTFRCDPISEHNRLYWYRQTLGQGPEFLTYFQNEAQLEKSRLLSDRFSAERPKGSFSTLEIQRTEQGDSAMYLCASSPRSGGVEQYFGPGTRLTVT.

This clone was observed a few times. This chain links TRBV6-6 with TRBJ2-7; D gene uncertain. Germline CDR1 is MNHNY and CDR2 is SVGAGI (reference sequence). With 0 bases removed from V and 0 bases from J, the gap between germline ends came to 9 bases. The CDR3 totals 15 residues. The CDR3 DNA sequence: TGTGCCAGCAGTTACTCATCGAGGAGCTCCTACGAGCAGTACTTC. This translates into CASSYSSRSSYEQYF.

This clone was seen only a few times. CDR3 DNA: TGTGCCAGCAGCTTTTCCGGCTCCTACGAGCAGTACTTC. Translating gives CASSFSGSYEQYF. The chain is built from TRBV11-2 and TRBJ2-7; D is unclear. V was shortened by 3 bases and J by 0 bases, with 6 bases between the two germline ends. The CDR3 runs to 13 residues. From germline, CDR1 is SGHAT and CDR2 FQNNGV.

The genes are TRBV10-3 and TRBJ1-5, with 9 bases aligning to TRBD1. With V trimmed by 5 bases and J by 4 bases, 6 bases remained unmatched. Looked up from germline, CDR1 is ENHRY and CDR2 is SYGVKD. The CDR3 contains 15 residues. In DNA form, the CDR3 reads TGTGCCATCAGTTTGACGGGACAGGGAAATCAGCCCCAGCATTTT. This translates into CAISLTGQGNQPQHF.

This clone was recorded a few times. The chain couples TRBV30 to TRBJ2-5; 7 bases agree with TRBD1. Looked up from germline, CDR1 is GTSNPN and CDR2 is SVGIG (reference sequence). The CDR3 runs to 15 residues. J lost 1 base, V lost 4 bases, and 9 bases had no gene match. CDR3 bases: TGTGCCTGGATCCCGACAGGGCGATTCCAAGAGACCCAGTACTTC. This codes for CAWIPTGRFQETQYF.

This clone was seen a few times. This sequence joins TRBV5-1 and TRBJ2-2; tentative D call: TRBD1 (6 bases). Germline V gene sequence: CDR1 SGHRS, CDR2 YFSETQ. The V end lost 2 bases, the J end lost 6 bases, and 14 bases lay between the germline ends. The CDR3 contains 15 residues. This chain's CDR3 is CASSLEGGSAGELFF. CDR3 DNA: TGCGCCAGCAGCTTAGAAGGGGGTAGCGCCGGGGAGCTGTTTTTT.

This clone turned up a few times. This chain connects TRBV25-1 to TRBJ1-2; D is perhaps TRBD1 (6 bases). CDR3 length equals 15 residues. Germline CDR1 and CDR2: MGHDK and SYGVNS. Trimming pared 2 bases from V and 4 bases from J, leaving 14 bases between. As DNA, the CDR3 is TGTGCCAGCAGTGAAGGGATAAGGGGGTCCTATGGCTACACCTTC. This translates into CASSEGIRGSYGYTF.

This clone was counted between two and nine times. The V call is TRBV2, the J call TRBJ2-7; no clear D. CDR3 length: 14 amino acids. Trimming shortened V by 1 base and J by 7 bases, and 14 bases separated the two germline ends. CDR1 and CDR2 (germline): SNHLY, FYNNEI. This chain's CDR3 is CASSEVVRSGEQYF. The CDR3 bases are TGTGCCAGCAGTGAAGTCGTCAGATCTGGTGAGCAGTACTTC.

The chain joins TRBV6-6 to TRBJ1-1; maybe TRBD1 (5 bases). V dropped 10 bases and J dropped 5 bases, with 17 bases sitting between them. The CDR3 runs 13 residues. Germline V CDR1 and CDR2: MNHNY, SVGAGI (reference sequence). In DNA, the CDR3 is TGTGCCATATGGAGGGCAGGGATGACTGAAGCTTTCTTT. This gives the protein CAIWRAGMTEAFF.

The V call is TRBV6-6, the J call TRBJ2-7; TRBD1 might be the D (5 bases). The CDR3 totals 16 residues. Germline values: CDR1 MNHNY, CDR2 SVGAGI (reference sequence). Trimming removed 8 bases at V and 3 bases at J, with 23 bases between. Here the CDR3 DNA reads TGTGCCAGCGGGGAATTAACAGGTGCCAAGGGCTACGAGCAGTACTTC. Protein product: CASGELTGAKGYEQYF.

This clone was seen more than once but under ten times. This chain links TRBV4-3 with TRBJ1-2; TRBD1 matches 11 bases. The CDR3 consists of 15 residues. Germline V gene data show CDR1 as LGHNA and CDR2 as YSLEER. With 2 bases clipped from V and 5 bases from J, the junction kept 4 bases outside the gene matches. The CDR3 nucleotides read TGCGCCAGCAGCCAAACCGGGACAGGGGGGTATGGCTACACCTTC. As protein: CASSQTGTGGYGYTF.

This clone turned up a few times. J is TRBJ2-2 and V is TRBV5-1; maybe TRBD1 (6 bases). CDR3 length equals 16 residues. V shed 0 bases and J shed 5 bases, with 14 bases lying between them. The V gene's germline CDR1 is SGHRS and CDR2 YFSETQ. The CDR3 coding sequence is TGCGCCAGCAGCTTGGACAGAACAGGGAGAACCGGGGAGCTGTTTTTT. Its protein product is CASSLDRTGRTGELFF. Supplemented by reference TRBV5-1 and TRBJ2-2, the full variable domain reads KAGVTQTPRYLIKTRGQQVTLSCSPISGHRSVSWYQQTPGQGLQFLFEYFSETQRNKGNFPGRFSGRQFSNSRSEMNVSTLELGDSALYLCASSLDRTGRTGELFFGEGSRLTVL.

The J gene is TRBJ2-7, the V gene TRBV7-2; D ambiguous. CDR1 SGHTA and CDR2 FQGNSA come from the germline V gene. V gave up 2 bases and J gave up 3 bases, with 8 bases separating them. CDR3 length: 13 residues. The CDR3 sequence: CASSLSLIYEQYF. The CDR3 bases are TGTGCCAGCAGCTTATCCCTTATCTACGAGCAGTACTTC.

CDR3 region: CASSTAGGYEQYF. CDR3 nucleotide sequence: TGTGCCAGCAGCACAGCGGGCGGCTACGAGCAGTACTTC. The chain combines TRBV7-2 with TRBJ2-7; weak D call: TRBD2 (6 bases). The germline gives CDR1 SGHTA, CDR2 FQGNSA. The V and J ends lost 5 bases and 3 bases respectively, with 11 bases between them. The CDR3 contains 13 residues.

About this clone itself: The same CDR3 also results from other DNA sequences found in this sample. V and J are TRBV7-9 and TRBJ1-1; D remains unclear. Germline V lookup: CDR1 SEHNR, CDR2 FQNEAQ (reference sequence). With 5 bases removed from V and 5 bases from J, the gap between germline ends came to 9 bases. CDR3 size: 12 residues. As DNA, the CDR3 is TGTGCCAGCAGCCTAGGGCGGACTGAAGCTTTCTTT. It translates to CASSLGRTEAFF.

This rearrangement joins TRBV7-9 to TRBJ2-2, with 7 positions matching TRBD2. The V segment lost 3 bases and the J segment 6 bases; nucleotides outside the gene matches: 10. CDR3 length: 16 residues. Per the germline V gene, CDR1 is SEHNR and CDR2 is FQNEAQ (reference sequence). The CDR3 reads CASSLRWEGPPGELFF. For the CDR3, the DNA is TGTGCCAGCAGCTTGAGATGGGAGGGGCCCCCCGGGGAGCTGTTTTTT.

The chain is built from TRBV4-3 and TRBJ1-1; 7 bases agree with TRBD1. This CDR3 region has 13 residues. CDR1 is LGHNA, CDR2 YSLEER, per germline. The V gene end was trimmed by 8 bases and the J gene end by 6 bases; junction bases not matched to a gene: 9. The CDR3 DNA reads as TGCGCCAGCGGAACGACAGGGACCGCTGAAGCTTTCTTT. Its translation: CASGTTGTAEAFF.

A few counts support this clone. This rearrangement joins TRBV6-5 to TRBJ2-7; D is possibly TRBD2 (6 bases). The CDR3 is made up of 15 amino acids. V lost 5 bases and J 0 bases, leaving 14 bases between the germline ends. The germline V gene has CDR1 MNHEY and CDR2 SVGAGI. The CDR3 loop is CASSSGRDLSYEQYF. CDR3 bases: TGTGCCAGCAGTAGCGGGCGCGACCTCTCCTACGAGCAGTACTTC.

CDR3 sequence (DNA): TGTGCCTCTAGAGGGGGTGAGACCGGGGAGCTGTTTTTT. Translating it yields CASRGGETGELFF. The rearrangement uses TRBV30 and TRBJ2-2; possible D gene TRBD1, 6 bases. V was shortened by 7 bases and J by 5 bases, with 14 bases between the two germline ends. The CDR3 contains 13 residues. CDR1 and CDR2 (germline): GTSNPN, SVGIG (reference sequence).

This clone has a handful of counts. The J gene is TRBJ2-7, the V gene TRBV30, with 9 bases aligning to TRBD1. The CDR3 is made up of 14 amino acids. Germline lookup yields CDR1 GTSNPN and CDR2 SVGIG (reference sequence). V shed 7 bases and J 3 bases; nucleotides not matched to a gene: 10. This CDR3 reads CAYAGTGFGYEQYF. CDR3 DNA: TGTGCCTACGCCGGGACAGGGTTTGGCTACGAGCAGTACTTC.

This clone was observed a few times. The genes are TRBV7-2 and TRBJ1-1; TRBD1 agrees at 7 bases. This CDR3 is 14 amino acids long. Germline trimming cut 1 base from V and 5 bases from J; bases unmatched to any gene: 4. Germline CDR1 reads SGHTA; CDR2 reads FQGNSA. The CDR3 region is CASSLDRGRTEAFF. CDR3 DNA sequence: TGTGCCAGCAGCTTAGACAGGGGTAGAACTGAAGCTTTCTTT.

This clone was observed a handful of times. This chain connects TRBV25-1 to TRBJ2-7; the D gene is possibly TRBD2 (6 bases). The CDR3 sequence is 13 residues long. CDR1 is MGHDK and CDR2 is SYGVNS in the germline V gene. Trimming took off 5 bases at V and 6 bases at J, with 14 bases between the two ends. CDR3 amino acids: CASSYRETGEQYF. The CDR3 DNA sequence: TGTGCCAGCAGTTACCGGGAGACGGGCGAGCAGTACTTC.

The V gene is TRBV18, the J gene TRBJ2-7, with D maybe TRBD2 (5 bases). The CDR3 covers 15 residues. Germline CDR1 is KGHSH and CDR2 is LQKENI. Trimming left V 1 base short and J 5 bases short, with 15 bases between. The CDR3 DNA is TGTGCCAGCTCACCACTGGCTCCGGGGTCGGACGAGCAGTACTTC. Translation: CASSPLAPGSDEQYF.